The rows below give T cell receptor beta chains drawn from one sample of a study of neurological immune-mediated disorders. TCRdb used MiXCR to reprocess the 5' RACE reads, holding one entry per CDR3 protein. Seen here are 80,000 to 100,000 distinct CDR3 sequences, around 3.5% observed once, and the top ten hold 2.9%. Sample: PBMCs. The receptors here all came from a woman between 45 and 65 years old with multiple sclerosis. The CDR3 runs from the conserved cysteine through the conserved F or W. D genes are given only for firm matches. Expanded clones are given a class, and other clones once, few, many or no size at all.

V: TRBV7-2; size: many; J: TRBJ2-7; D: -; DNA: TGTGCCAGCAGCTTAAGACAGCACGAGCAGTACTTC; CDR3: CASSLRQHEQYF
V: TRBV4-2; size: -; J: TRBJ1-5; D: TRBD1; DNA: TGTGCCAGCAGCGGACACAGGGGCCGCAATCAGCCCCAGCATTTT; CDR3: CASSGHRGRNQPQHF
V: TRBV7-2; size: many; J: TRBJ2-6; D: -; DNA: TGTGCCAGCAGCTTAGGCCTTTTCGGCAGGACCACCTCTGGGGCCAACGTCCTGACTTTC; CDR3: CASSLGLFGRTTSGANVLTF
V: TRBV9; size: many; J: TRBJ2-1; D: -; DNA: TGTGCCAGCAGCCATCCACCTTGGGGAGATTGGAATGAGCAGTTCTTC; CDR3: CASSHPPWGDWNEQFF
V: TRBV5-1; size: many; J: TRBJ2-5; D: -; DNA: TGCGCCAGCAGCTTGGCCGGGTACCAAGAGACCCAGTACTTC; CDR3: CASSLAGYQETQYF
V: TRBV7-2; size: many; J: TRBJ1-2; D: -; DNA: TGTGCCAGCAGCTTAAAGCATGACAGCTATGGCTACACCTTC; CDR3: CASSLKHDSYGYTF
V: TRBV12-3/TRBV12-4; size: many; J: TRBJ1-4; D: -; DNA: TGTGCCAGCAGAGCGGGCTTCCTGGCGGCTAATGAAAAACTGTTTTTT; CDR3: CASRAGFLAANEKLFF
V: TRBV7-2; size: many; J: TRBJ2-3; D: -; DNA: TGTGCCAGCAGCTTAGACCAGGGAGGTACGCAGTATTTT; CDR3: CASSLDQGGTQYF
V: TRBV20-1; size: -; J: TRBJ1-1; D: -; DNA: TGCAGTGCTAGAGGAGGGCGCTGGGGCAGGGGAAATGAAGCTTTCTTT; CDR3: CSARGGRWGRGNEAFF
V: TRBV5-5; size: many; J: TRBJ1-2; D: -; DNA: TGTGCCAGCAGCTTGCTGGGCGAGAACTATGGCTACACCTTC; CDR3: CASSLLGENYGYTF
V: TRBV12-3/TRBV12-4; size: many; J: TRBJ2-3; D: TRBD2; DNA: TGTGCCAGCAGCCGACTAGCGGGGGTCACAGATACGCAGTATTTT; CDR3: CASSRLAGVTDTQYF
V: TRBV25-1; size: many; J: TRBJ2-2; D: TRBD1; DNA: TGTGCCAGCCGAAGACAGGGCCCGAACACCGGGGAGCTGTTTTTT; CDR3: CASRRQGPNTGELFF